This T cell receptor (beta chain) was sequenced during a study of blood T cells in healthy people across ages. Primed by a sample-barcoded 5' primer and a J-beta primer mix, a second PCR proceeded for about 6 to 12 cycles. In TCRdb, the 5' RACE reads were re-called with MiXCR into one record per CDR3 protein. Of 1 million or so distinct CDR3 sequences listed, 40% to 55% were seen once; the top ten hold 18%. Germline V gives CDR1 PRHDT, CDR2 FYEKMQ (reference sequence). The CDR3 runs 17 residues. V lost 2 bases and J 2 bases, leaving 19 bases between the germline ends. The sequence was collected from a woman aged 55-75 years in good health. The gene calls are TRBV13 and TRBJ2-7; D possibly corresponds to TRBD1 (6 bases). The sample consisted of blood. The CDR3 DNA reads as TGTGCCAGCAGCTTATTTGGGGGCGGCTACGAGCCCTACGAGCAGTACTTC. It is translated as CASSLFGGGYEPYEQYF.